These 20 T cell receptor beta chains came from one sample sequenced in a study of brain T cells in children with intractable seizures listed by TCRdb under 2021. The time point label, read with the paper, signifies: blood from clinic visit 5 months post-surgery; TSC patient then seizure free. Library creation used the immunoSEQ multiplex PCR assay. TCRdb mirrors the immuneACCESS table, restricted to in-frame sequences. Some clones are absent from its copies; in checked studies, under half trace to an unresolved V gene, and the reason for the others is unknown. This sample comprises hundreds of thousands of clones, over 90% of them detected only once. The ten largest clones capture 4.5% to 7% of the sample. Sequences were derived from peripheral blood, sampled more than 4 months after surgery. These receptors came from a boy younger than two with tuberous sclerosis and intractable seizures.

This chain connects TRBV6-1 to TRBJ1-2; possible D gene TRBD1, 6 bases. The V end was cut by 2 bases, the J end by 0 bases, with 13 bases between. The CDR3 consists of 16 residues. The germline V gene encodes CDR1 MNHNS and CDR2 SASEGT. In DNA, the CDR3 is TGTGCCAGCAGTGAAAGTTTTGGACAGACTAACTATGGCTACACCTTC. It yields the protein CASSESFGQTNYGYTF.

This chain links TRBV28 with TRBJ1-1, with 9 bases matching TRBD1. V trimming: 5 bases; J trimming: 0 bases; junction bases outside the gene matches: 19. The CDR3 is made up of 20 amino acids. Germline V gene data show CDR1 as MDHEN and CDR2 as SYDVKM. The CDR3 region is CASSPPGTGLLGVMNTEAFF. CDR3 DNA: TGTGCCAGCAGTCCCCCCGGGACAGGGTTACTAGGGGTAATGAACACTGAAGCTTTCTTT.

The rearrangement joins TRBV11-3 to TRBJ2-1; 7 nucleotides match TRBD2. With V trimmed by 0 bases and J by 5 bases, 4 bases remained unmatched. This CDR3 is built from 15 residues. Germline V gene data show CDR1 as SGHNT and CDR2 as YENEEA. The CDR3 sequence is CASSLDGGRDNEQFF. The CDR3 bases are TGTGCCAGCAGCTTAGATGGCGGGAGAGACAATGAGCAGTTCTTC.

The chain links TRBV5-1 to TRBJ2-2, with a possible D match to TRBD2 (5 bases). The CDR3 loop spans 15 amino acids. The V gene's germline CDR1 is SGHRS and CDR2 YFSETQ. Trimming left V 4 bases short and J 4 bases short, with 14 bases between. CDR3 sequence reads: CASSPPVGSTGELFF. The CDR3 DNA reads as TGCGCCAGCAGCCCCCCGGTGGGGAGCACCGGGGAGCTGTTTTTT. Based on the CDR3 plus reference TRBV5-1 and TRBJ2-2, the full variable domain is KAGVTQTPRYLIKTRGQQVTLSCSPISGHRSVSWYQQTPGQGLQFLFEYFSETQRNKGNFPGRFSGRQFSNSRSEMNVSTLELGDSALYLCASSPPVGSTGELFFGEGSRLTVL.

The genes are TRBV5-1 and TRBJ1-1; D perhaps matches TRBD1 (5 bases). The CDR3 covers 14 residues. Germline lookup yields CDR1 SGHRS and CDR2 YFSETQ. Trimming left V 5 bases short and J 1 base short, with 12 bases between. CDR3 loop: CASSDSQRNTEAFF. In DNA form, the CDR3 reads TGCGCCAGCAGTGACAGTCAGAGGAACACTGAAGCTTTCTTT.

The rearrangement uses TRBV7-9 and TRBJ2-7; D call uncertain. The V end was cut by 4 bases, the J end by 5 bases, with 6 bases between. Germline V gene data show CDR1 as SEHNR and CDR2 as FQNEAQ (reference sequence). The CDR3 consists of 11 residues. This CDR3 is CASSSRHEQYF. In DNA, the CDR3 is TGTGCCAGCAGCTCCCGTCACGAGCAGTACTTC.

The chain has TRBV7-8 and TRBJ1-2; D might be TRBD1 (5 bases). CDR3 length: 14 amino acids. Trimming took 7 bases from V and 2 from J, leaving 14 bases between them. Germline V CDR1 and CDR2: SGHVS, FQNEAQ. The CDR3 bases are TGTGCCAGCATCCCCTTGAGGGGAAACTATGGCTACACCTTC. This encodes CASIPLRGNYGYTF.

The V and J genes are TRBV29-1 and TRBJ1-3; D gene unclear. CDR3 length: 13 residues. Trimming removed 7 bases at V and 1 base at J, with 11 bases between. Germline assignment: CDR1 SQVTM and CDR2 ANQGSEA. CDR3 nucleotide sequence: TGCAGCGCAGTAATTATGTCTGGAAACACCATATATTTT. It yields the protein CSAVIMSGNTIYF.

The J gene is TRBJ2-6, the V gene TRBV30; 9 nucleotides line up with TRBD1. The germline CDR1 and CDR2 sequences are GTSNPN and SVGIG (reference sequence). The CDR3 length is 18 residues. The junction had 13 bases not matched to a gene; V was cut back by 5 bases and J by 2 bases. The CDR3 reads CAWGPPGQGSAGANVLTF. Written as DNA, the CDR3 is TGTGCCTGGGGACCACCGGGACAGGGATCGGCTGGGGCCAACGTCCTGACTTTC.

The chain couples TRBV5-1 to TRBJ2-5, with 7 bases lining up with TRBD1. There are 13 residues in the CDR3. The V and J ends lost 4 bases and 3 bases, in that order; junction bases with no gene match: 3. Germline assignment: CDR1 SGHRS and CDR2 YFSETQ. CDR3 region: CASSTGQKETQYF. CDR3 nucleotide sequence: TGCGCCAGCAGCACGGGACAGAAAGAGACCCAGTACTTC.

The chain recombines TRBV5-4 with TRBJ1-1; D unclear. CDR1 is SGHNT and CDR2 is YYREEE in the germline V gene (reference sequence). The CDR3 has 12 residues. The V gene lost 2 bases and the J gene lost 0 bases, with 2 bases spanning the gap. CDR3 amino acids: CASSFLNTEAFF. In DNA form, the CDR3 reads TGTGCCAGCAGCTTTCTGAACACTGAAGCTTTCTTT.

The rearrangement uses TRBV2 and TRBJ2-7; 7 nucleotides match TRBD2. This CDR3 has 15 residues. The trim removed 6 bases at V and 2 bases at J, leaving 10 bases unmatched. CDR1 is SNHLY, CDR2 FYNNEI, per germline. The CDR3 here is CASSPESGNPYEQYF. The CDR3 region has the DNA TGTGCCAGCAGCCCAGAGAGCGGGAACCCCTACGAGCAGTACTTC.

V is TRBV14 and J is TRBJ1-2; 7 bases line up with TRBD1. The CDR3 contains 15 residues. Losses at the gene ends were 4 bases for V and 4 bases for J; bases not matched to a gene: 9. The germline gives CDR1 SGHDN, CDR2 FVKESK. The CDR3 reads CASSLIAGQSYGYTF. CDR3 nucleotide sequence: TGTGCCAGCAGCCTAATCGCGGGACAGAGCTATGGCTACACCTTC. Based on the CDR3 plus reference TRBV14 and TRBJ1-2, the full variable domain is EAGVTQFPSHSVIEKGQTVTLRCDPISGHDNLYWYRRVMGKEIKFLLHFVKESKQDESGMPNNRFLAERTGGTYSTLKVQPAELEDSGVYFCASSLIAGQSYGYTFGSGTRLTVV.

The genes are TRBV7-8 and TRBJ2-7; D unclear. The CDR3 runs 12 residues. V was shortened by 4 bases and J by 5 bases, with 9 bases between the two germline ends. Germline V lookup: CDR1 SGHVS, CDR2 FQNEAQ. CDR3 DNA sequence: TGTGCCAGCAGCTCCCCCATGGACGAGCAGTACTTC. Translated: CASSSPMDEQYF.

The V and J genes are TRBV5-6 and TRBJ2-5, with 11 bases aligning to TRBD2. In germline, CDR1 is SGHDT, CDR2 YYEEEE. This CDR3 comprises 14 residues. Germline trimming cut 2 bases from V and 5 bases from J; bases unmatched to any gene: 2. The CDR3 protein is CASSLLAGVETQYF. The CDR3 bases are TGTGCCAGCAGCTTACTAGCGGGAGTGGAGACCCAGTACTTC.

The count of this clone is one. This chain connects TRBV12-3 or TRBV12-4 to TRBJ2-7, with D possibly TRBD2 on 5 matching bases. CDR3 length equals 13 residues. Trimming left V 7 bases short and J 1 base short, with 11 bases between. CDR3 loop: CASNAGKSYEQYF. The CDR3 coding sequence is TGTGCCAGCAACGCCGGGAAGTCCTACGAGCAGTACTTC.

Here the CDR3 reads CATNPPRRSYF. CDR3 sequence (DNA): TGTGCCACCAACCCCCCCAGACGCTCTTACTTC. The chain couples TRBV19 to TRBJ2-7, with unresolved D. V lost 10 bases, J lost 13 bases, and 20 bases lay in between. The CDR3 contains 11 residues. In germline, CDR1 is LNHDA, CDR2 SQIVND (reference sequence).

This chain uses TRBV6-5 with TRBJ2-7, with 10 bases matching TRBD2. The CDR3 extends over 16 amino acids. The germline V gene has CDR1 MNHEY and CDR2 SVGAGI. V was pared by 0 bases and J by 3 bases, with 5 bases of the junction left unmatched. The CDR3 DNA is TGTGCCAGCAGTTACTCATACGCTAGCGGGGGCTACGAGCAGTACTTC. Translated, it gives CASSYSYASGGYEQYF.

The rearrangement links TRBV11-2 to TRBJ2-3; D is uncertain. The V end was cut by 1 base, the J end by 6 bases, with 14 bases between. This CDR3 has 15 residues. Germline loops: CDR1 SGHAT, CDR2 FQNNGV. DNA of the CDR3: TGTGCCAGCAGCTTAGCTCCCATAGGCTGGGATACGCAGTATTTT. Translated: CASSLAPIGWDTQYF.

CDR3 amino acids: CASSQYKGVGTEAFF. The CDR3 nucleotides are TGTGCCAGCAGCCAATATAAGGGGGTGGGCACTGAAGCTTTCTTT. V is TRBV3-1 (or the pseudogene TRBV3-2) and J is TRBJ1-1; a weak D match, TRBD1 (6 bases). The V end was cut by 2 bases, the J end by 4 bases, with 14 bases between. The CDR3 extends over 15 amino acids. The V gene's germline CDR1 is LGHDT and CDR2 YNNKEL (reference sequence).